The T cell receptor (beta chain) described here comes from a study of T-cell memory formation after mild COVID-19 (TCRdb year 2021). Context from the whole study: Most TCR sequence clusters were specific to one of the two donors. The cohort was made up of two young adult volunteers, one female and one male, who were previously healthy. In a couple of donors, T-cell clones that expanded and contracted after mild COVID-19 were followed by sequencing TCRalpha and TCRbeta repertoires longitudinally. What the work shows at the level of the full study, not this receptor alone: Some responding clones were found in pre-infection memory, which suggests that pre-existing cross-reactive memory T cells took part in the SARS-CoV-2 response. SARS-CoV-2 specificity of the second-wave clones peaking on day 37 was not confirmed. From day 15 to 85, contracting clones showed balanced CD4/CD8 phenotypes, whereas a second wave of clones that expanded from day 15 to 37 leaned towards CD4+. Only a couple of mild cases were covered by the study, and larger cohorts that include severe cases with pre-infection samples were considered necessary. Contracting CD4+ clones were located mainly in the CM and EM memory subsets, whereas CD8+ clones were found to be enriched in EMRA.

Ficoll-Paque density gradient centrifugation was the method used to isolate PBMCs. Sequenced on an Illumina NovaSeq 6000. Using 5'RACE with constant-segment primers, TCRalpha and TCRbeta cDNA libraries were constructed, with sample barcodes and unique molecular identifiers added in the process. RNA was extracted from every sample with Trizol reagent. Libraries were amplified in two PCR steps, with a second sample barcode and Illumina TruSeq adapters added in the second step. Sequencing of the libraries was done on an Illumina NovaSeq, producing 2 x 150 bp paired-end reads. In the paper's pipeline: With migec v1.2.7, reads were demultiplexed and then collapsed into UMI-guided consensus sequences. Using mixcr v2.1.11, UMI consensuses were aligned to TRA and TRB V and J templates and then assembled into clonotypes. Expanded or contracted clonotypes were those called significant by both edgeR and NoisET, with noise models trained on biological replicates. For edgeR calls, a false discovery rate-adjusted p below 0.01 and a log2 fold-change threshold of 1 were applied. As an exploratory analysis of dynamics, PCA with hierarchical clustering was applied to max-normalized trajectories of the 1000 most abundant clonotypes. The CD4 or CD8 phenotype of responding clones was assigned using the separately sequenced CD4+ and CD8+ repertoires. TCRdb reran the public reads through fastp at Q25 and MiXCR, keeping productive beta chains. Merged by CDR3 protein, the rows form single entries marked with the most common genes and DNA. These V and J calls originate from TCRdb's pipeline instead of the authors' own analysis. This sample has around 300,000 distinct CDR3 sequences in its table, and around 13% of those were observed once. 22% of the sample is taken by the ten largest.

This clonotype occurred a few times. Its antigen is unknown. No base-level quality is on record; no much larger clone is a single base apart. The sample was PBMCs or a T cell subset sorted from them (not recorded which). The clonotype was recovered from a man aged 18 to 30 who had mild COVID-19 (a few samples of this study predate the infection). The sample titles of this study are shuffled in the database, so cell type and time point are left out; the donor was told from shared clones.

The base sequence is TGTGCCAGCAGCTTCGGAGGGAGAGCTTTCTTT. Translated, this is CASSFGGRAFF. The V and J genes are TRBV7-9 and TRBJ1-1; no D gene is confidently identified. Its CDR3 holds 11 amino acids, cysteine through phenylalanine. Of all the DNA, just the CDR3 is kept, 33 bases in frame from base 1. The germline V gene (reference sequence) specifies SEHNR as CDR1 and FQNEAQ as CDR2. Trimming costs V 3 bases and J 10 bases, and their ends lie 9 bases apart.